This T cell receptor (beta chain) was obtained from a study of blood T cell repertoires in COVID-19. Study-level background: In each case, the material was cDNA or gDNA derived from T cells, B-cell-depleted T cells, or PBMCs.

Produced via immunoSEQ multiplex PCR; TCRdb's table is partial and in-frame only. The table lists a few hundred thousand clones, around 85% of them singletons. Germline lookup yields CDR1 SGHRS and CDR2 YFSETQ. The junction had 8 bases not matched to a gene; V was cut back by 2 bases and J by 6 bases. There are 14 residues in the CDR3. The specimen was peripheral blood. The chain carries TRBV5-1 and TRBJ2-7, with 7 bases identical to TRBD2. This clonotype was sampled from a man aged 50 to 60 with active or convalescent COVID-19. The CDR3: CASSFGLEGVEQYF. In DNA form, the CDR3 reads TGCGCCAGCAGCTTTGGACTAGAGGGCGTCGAGCAGTACTTC.